What follows is one T cell receptor beta chain and its context. No antigen is known for it. From unsorted bulk tissue weighing roughly 19-34 mg, DNA and RNA were co-extracted. These data belong to a study of tumor-infiltrating lymphocytes in primary liver carcinoma. Notes on the study in general: It was in tumors, not blood, that the top-250-clone fraction was significantly higher (p = 0.039).

A constant-region primer primed TCR beta cDNA synthesis from roughly 520 ng of total RNA. The TCR beta library was amplified through three nested multiplex PCR rounds in a modified ARM-PCR procedure. The opening two PCR rounds, 10 cycles each, paired TRBV1-TRBV30 forward primers with a C-beta reverse primer. Each CDR3 protein gets one entry after TCRdb re-called the multiplex PCR reads with MiXCR. The sample consists of roughly 53,000 distinct CDR3 sequences, 70% to 80% of them appearing once. The CDR3 length is 15 residues. V gave up 4 bases and J gave up 3 bases, with 10 bases separating them. Germline V lookup: CDR1 MGHDK, CDR2 SYGVNS.

Source material: liver tumor tissue from sampling region 2. Subset described: tumor region T2, inferior pole. The genes are TRBV25-1 and TRBJ1-6; perhaps TRBD1 as D (6 bases). This clonotype was obtained from a middle-aged man with primary liver carcinoma and hepatitis B virus infection. The CDR3 spells CASSVRGVYNSPLHF. The CDR3 nucleotides read TGTGCCAGCAGTGTCAGGGGCGTCTATAATTCACCCCTCCACTTT.